The source of this T cell receptor (beta chain) is a study of shared clonotypes between healthy human individuals (TCRdb year 2020). In terms of the full investigation: The cohort included three men and two women between 18 and 49 years of age. Per donor, three plates each were used for CD4 naive and CD4 memory, two for CD8 naive, and one for CD8 memory. Per donor, leukapheresis produced somewhere between about 0.9 and 9.5 billion PBMCs. To increase sequencing depth and limit assay-specific biases, TCR repertoire library preparation and sequencing were carried out by different laboratories using diverse techniques. Blood TCR repertoires of five healthy adults were deeply sequenced to estimate repertoire size and the extent of clonotype sharing between individuals.

The donors were healthy, HIV-negative adults who had no recently reported acute infections or vaccinations. Every donor was a Caucasian adult living in Nashville, Tennessee, USA. Magnetic negative selection was used to enrich CD4+ T cells, after which naive cells were positively selected on CD45RA and the negative fraction became the memory subset. Blood was collected by leukapheresis, and PBMCs were isolated by Ficoll-Histopaque density gradient centrifugation and then cryopreserved in liquid nitrogen vapor phase. Purity and quantity of every magnetically sorted T cell population were checked by analytical flow cytometry. Each sorted fraction had its genomic DNA isolated and then quantified by UV absorbance on a Nanodrop 2000c. In the case of this clone: Its target antigen remains unknown. No base qualities exist here, and no much larger clone lies one base off it.

Using the deep immunoSEQ assay, TCR CDR3 regions were amplified from genomic DNA by multiplex PCR. Extracted genomic DNA from each cell subset was distributed evenly across all wells of several immunoSEQ 96-well plates, and each plate was treated as a replicate. For sorted subsets, about 200 ng genomic DNA, equal to tens of thousands of T cell genomes, was loaded into each replicate PCR. The purified libraries were quantified using a Qubit 3.0 fluorometer, sized with a Bioanalyzer 2100, and then quantified again using the KAPA Library Quantification kit. Every immunoSEQ 96-well plate was sequenced on a separate single-read 150-cycle Illumina NextSeq 550 flow cell. In the source study's methods: Because the immunoSEQ output included only junctional sequences and no quality scores, the filtering could not be the same as the filtering used for full-length reads. To assign V/J genes and CDR3, sequences were annotated using PyIR, a Python wrapper for IgBLAST v1.9, with IMGT germline references. Reads were removed for weak V/J assignments (E-value above 1e-6), missing CDR3, stop codons, out-of-frame junctions, or ambiguous translated residues. A V3J clonotype was defined by an identical inferred V gene, J gene, and CDR3 amino acid sequence. Percentage overlap between repertoires was computed as shared unique clonotypes divided by the size of the smaller repertoire. RTK rarefaction, the Chao1 estimator, and Recon v2.1 estimates of unobserved clonotypes were used to assess repertoire richness. For all TCRbeta clonotypes obtained by the gDNA method from a few donors, generation probabilities were computed with OLGA. TCRdb limited this immuneACCESS table to in-frame rearrangements with V and J called. A share of clones is missing; checked studies link under half to unresolved V genes, and the rest is unexplained. That table supplies the V and J calls and clone size; D and trimming were determined from the DNA. Counted in this sample were 1.6 million or so clones; over 95% of them appeared once. More than 0.9% of the sample is held by the ten biggest clonotypes.

CDR1 and CDR2 (LNHDA, SQIVND) derive from the germline V gene (reference sequence). V is pruned by 3 bases and J by 3 bases, leaving 6 bases of the junction without a gene match. The CDR3 goes from the cysteine to the phenylalanine over 16 residues. The entry retains the CDR3 DNA only, 48 bases that are in frame from base 1. Points the paper makes about the study in general: Sampling was restricted to blood, and TCR repertoires in tissue are likely to differ from TCR repertoires in blood. When several donors were compared, the shared fraction of clonotypes was around 5.1% for naive CD4, roughly 3.4% for naive CD8, 2.3% for memory CD4, and around 0.4% for memory CD8. Incomplete sequencing was indicated by rarefaction of sorted-subset datasets, despite the large sequencing depth. Based on pairwise subsampling, the degree of clonotype sharing among donors was expected to be affected by sequencing depth. Estimated clonotype richness was generally larger for naive than for memory subsets. Compared with non-shared clonotypes, the clonotypes found in all four sorted-subset donors had higher generation probabilities. The small number of donors limited the genetic and exposure-history diversity represented.

The chain is made from TRBV19 and TRBJ2-2, with TRBD2 identical over 8 junction bases. The sample comprised naive CD4+ T cells sorted from blood. Per the publication, the cell subset or site label means: CD45RA+ positively selected. This clonotype originated in a man aged 25-45 years in good health. The nucleotide sequence is given as TGTGCCAGTAGTATCCAGCGGGGGACTTACACCGGGGAGCTGTTTTTT. The translation is CASSIQRGTYTGELFF.